The rows below give T cell receptor beta chains drawn from one sample of a study of response to subunit inactivated influenza vaccine. TCRdb re-analysed the RT-PCR reads in MiXCR, keeping a single row per CDR3 protein. Of more than 400,000 distinct CDR3 sequences listed, approximately 11% were seen once; the top ten hold about 12%. Sequencing used PBMCs from blood, obtained more than 35 days after vaccination. The receptors here all came from a man aged 45 to 65 who received an inactivated influenza vaccine. The CDR3 runs from the conserved cysteine through the conserved F or W. D genes are given only for firm matches. Some rows mark clone size as missing; the rest say once, few, many or name a class of expanded clone.

D	J	size	V	DNA	CDR3
.	TRBJ2-1	.	TRBV20-1	TGCAGTGCTAGAGATCCCGGACGGCGCGTCAGCTCCTACAATGAGCAGTTCTTC	CSARDPGRRVSSYNEQFF
TRBD2	TRBJ2-1	many	TRBV6-1	TGTGCCAGCAGTCCTTTTAGCGGGAGGGCCCAGAATGAGCAGTTCTTC	CASSPFSGRAQNEQFF
TRBD1	TRBJ2-7	few	TRBV6-2/TRBV6-3	TGTGCCAGCAGTTACCATAGACAGGGGGAGCAGTACTTC	CASSYHRQGEQYF
.	TRBJ1-6	few	TRBV10-3	TGTGCCATCAGTGAATGGGGATACTCGGAAGGCTCACCCCTCCACTTT	CAISEWGYSEGSPLHF
TRBD1	TRBJ1-2	many	TRBV12-3/TRBV12-4	TGTGCCAGCAGTTCCCTGGACAGGGCCTATGGCTACACCTTC	CASSSLDRAYGYTF
.	TRBJ1-1	many	TRBV4-3	TGCGCCAGCAGCCAAGAACAGAACACTGAAGCTTTCTTT	CASSQEQNTEAFF
TRBD1	TRBJ2-7	.	TRBV27	TGTGCCAGCAGTCCGGGACAGGGTAAGGGGTACGAGCAGTACTTC	CASSPGQGKGYEQYF
TRBD1	TRBJ2-1	.	TRBV20-1	TGCAGTGCTCCAAGACAGGGGGCGCGGAATGAGCAGTTCTTC	CSAPRQGARNEQFF
.	TRBJ2-1	many	TRBV29-1	TGCAGCGCCTATGAGTGGGGTGAGCAGTTCTTC	CSAYEWGEQFF
.	TRBJ2-5	few	TRBV9	TGTGCCAGCAGCGTAGATCCTAGGGTGGAGACCCAGTACTTC	CASSVDPRVETQYF
.	TRBJ2-7	.	TRBV4-3	TGCGCCAGCAGCCAAGATTATGGGACTTACTCCTCCTACGAGCAGTACTTC	CASSQDYGTYSSYEQYF
TRBD2	TRBJ2-3	few	TRBV9	TGTGCCAGCAGCAAAAGGACTAGCGGGAGGGCCCGGTCAGATACGCAGTATTTT	CASSKRTSGRARSDTQYF
.	TRBJ2-3	few	TRBV30	TGTGCCTGGAAGCCCACAGATACGCAGTATTTT	CAWKPTDTQYF
TRBD2	TRBJ2-3	once	TRBV6-5	TGTGCCAGCAGTTACTTTGCTAGCGGGCTCCGTCAAGATACGCGGTATTTT	CASSYFASGLRQDTRYF
.	TRBJ1-5	.	TRBV6-2/TRBV6-3	TGTGCCAGCAGTTACGGCTCCGACAATCAGCCCCAGCATTTT	CASSYGSDNQPQHF
.	TRBJ2-6	many	TRBV7-9	TGTGCCAGCAGCTTGGGACCTATCTCTGGGGCCAACGTCCTGACTTTC	CASSLGPISGANVLTF
TRBD2	TRBJ2-5	.	TRBV7-2	TGTGCCAGCAGCCCTCTTGGCGGGAGCCGAGAGACCCAGTACTTC	CASSPLGGSRETQYF
.	TRBJ2-7	.	TRBV5-1	TGCGCCAGCAGCAACCGGACGGGCCCCTACGAGCAGTACTTC	CASSNRTGPYEQYF
.	TRBJ2-7	many	TRBV24-1	TGTGCCACCAGTGTAACCCCGGGTGGCGAGCAGTACTTC	CATSVTPGGEQYF
.	TRBJ2-3	.	TRBV19	TGTGCCAGTAGTAGTTTGGGTAGCACAGATACGCAGTATTTT	CASSSLGSTDTQYF
.	TRBJ2-2	many	TRBV20-1	TGCAGTGCTACTTTTGACTACTCGAACACCGGGGAGCTGTTTTTT	CSATFDYSNTGELFF
TRBD2	TRBJ2-3	.	TRBV10-3	TGTGCCATCAGTGAGTCGCCCGGACTAGCGGGAGGGAGCACAGATACGCAGTATTTT	CAISESPGLAGGSTDTQYF
.	TRBJ2-2	.	TRBV4-3	TGCGCCAGCAGCCAAGCTAACGACAGGCCTCGGGGCACCGGGGAGCTGTTTTTT	CASSQANDRPRGTGELFF
.	TRBJ2-3	many	TRBV10-2	TGCGCCAGCAGGGGACGTTCAGATACGCAGTATTTT	CASRGRSDTQYF
.	TRBJ1-5	.	TRBV4-1	TGCGCCAGCAGCCAAGATGAAGCCCTTAAACCCCAGCATTTT	CASSQDEALKPQHF
.	TRBJ2-2	few	TRBV5-1	TGCGCCAGCACTGACGGATCGAACACCGGGGAGCTGTTTTTT	CASTDGSNTGELFF
TRBD2	TRBJ2-5	.	TRBV6-5	TGTGCCAGCAGTTACCCTAGCGGGAACCAAGAGACCCAGTACTTC	CASSYPSGNQETQYF
.	TRBJ1-2	few	TRBV6-5	TGTGCCAGCAGTTACCCCGACAGCAGCTATGGCTACACCTTC	CASSYPDSSYGYTF
TRBD1	TRBJ1-6	many	TRBV6-1	TGTGCCAGCAGTGCGTTTGGACAGGGACCAAATTCACCCCTCCACTTT	CASSAFGQGPNSPLHF
.	TRBJ1-4	many	TRBV5-1	TGCGCCAGCAGCTTGGGAGGGATAAATGAAAAACTGTTTTTT	CASSLGGINEKLFF
TRBD2	TRBJ2-3	many	TRBV7-9	TGTGCCAGCAGCCACAGCGGGGGTCGCACAGATACGCAGTATTTT	CASSHSGGRTDTQYF
.	TRBJ2-4	.	TRBV4-2	TGTGCCAGCAGCTCCCCCACCCAAAACATTCAGTACTTC	CASSSPTQNIQYF
.	TRBJ2-3	few	TRBV7-9	TGTGCCAGCAGCCGACCCTCGAATGGAGATACGCAGTATTTT	CASSRPSNGDTQYF
.	TRBJ2-7	few	TRBV5-8	TGTGCCAGCAGCTTTCCCGCAGCCGGAATCCTGAAGCAGTACTTC	CASSFPAAGILKQYF
.	TRBJ2-5	.	TRBV20-1	TGCAGTGCTCAAAGGACTAACCAAGAGACCCAGTACTTC	CSAQRTNQETQYF
.	TRBJ2-2	few	TRBV2	TGTGCCAGCAGGCGGGATAACACCGGGGAGCTGTTTTTT	CASRRDNTGELFF
.	TRBJ2-7	.	TRBV10-3	TGTGCCATCAGTGACCCTACAATAGACAGGGAGCAGTACTTC	CAISDPTIDREQYF
TRBD1	TRBJ1-2	.	TRBV20-1	TGCAGTGCTAGAGATCGGGACAGGGGCCTCTATGGCTACACCTTC	CSARDRDRGLYGYTF
.	TRBJ1-5	.	TRBV9	TGTGCCAGCAGCGCCGGGACTGCGCCCAATCAGCCCCAGCATTTT	CASSAGTAPNQPQHF
TRBD2	TRBJ2-2	few	TRBV10-3	TGTGCCATCAGTGAGGCCGGGTCGGGGGGCACCGGGGAGCTGTTTTTT	CAISEAGSGGTGELFF
TRBD2	TRBJ2-2	few	TRBV20-1	TGCAGTGCTATGGGCGGGAGTAGGCCCGGGGAGCTGTTTTTT	CSAMGGSRPGELFF
.	TRBJ2-2	few	TRBV7-2	TGTGCCAGCAGCTTAGATTTGAGGGGAACCGGGGAGCTGTTTTTT	CASSLDLRGTGELFF
TRBD1	TRBJ2-7	many	TRBV20-1	TGCAGTGCCAACGACAGGGGATTATTCTACGAGCAGTACTTC	CSANDRGLFYEQYF
.	TRBJ2-6	many	TRBV29-1	TGCAGCGCTACGACGCTGGGGGCTGGGGCCAACGTCCTGACTTTC	CSATTLGAGANVLTF
TRBD1	TRBJ2-7	.	TRBV7-9	TGTGCCAGCACCAGGACAGGGTCGACTTCCGAGCAGTACTTC	CASTRTGSTSEQYF
TRBD2	TRBJ2-7	.	TRBV20-1	TGCAGTGCTACCCTTGGCCTAGCGGCAACCTACGAGCAGTACTTC	CSATLGLAATYEQYF
.	TRBJ2-7	.	TRBV11-2	TGTGCCAGCAGCCCCCAAGACTACTACGAGCAGTACTTC	CASSPQDYYEQYF
.	TRBJ2-1	.	TRBV7-8	TGTGCCAGCAGCAACATGGGGATCAATGAGCAGTTCTTC	CASSNMGINEQFF
.	TRBJ2-1	once	TRBV12-3/TRBV12-4	TGTGCCAGCACTTCGTATTCCACGGCCTACAATGAGCAGTTCTTC	CASTSYSTAYNEQFF
.	TRBJ1-1	.	TRBV12-2	TGTGCAAGTCGCTTACGTCGTCCTCGGGACAACCACAAGAACACTGAAGCTTTCTTT	CASRLRRPRDNHKNTEAFF
.	TRBJ2-7	many	TRBV5-1	TGCGCCAGCAGCTGGGCGGGCGAGCAGTACTTC	CASSWAGEQYF
.	TRBJ2-1	many	TRBV15	TGTGCCACCAGCAGAGGGGATAGCTATGACAATGAGCAGTTCTTC	CATSRGDSYDNEQFF
.	TRBJ2-3	many	TRBV20-1	TGCAGTGCTAGAAGCCCTGGAGATACGCAGTATTTT	CSARSPGDTQYF